This T cell receptor beta chain is drawn from a study of blood T cell repertoires in COVID-19. CDR1 and CDR2 from the germline V gene are LNHDA and SQIVND (reference sequence). V lost 2 bases, J lost 4 bases, and 13 bases stayed unmatched. There are 17 residues in the CDR3. The data were produced by immunoSEQ multiplex PCR, yet TCRdb's version contains in-frame clones alone and is incomplete. The table lists 250,000 to 350,000 clones, roughly 87% of them singletons. The receptor's source is a woman in her forties or fifties who had recovered from COVID-19. Sequenced sample: peripheral blood. The chain is built from TRBV19 and TRBJ1-1; 7 nucleotides match TRBD1. The CDR3 loop is CASSIKGAGLIGTEAFF. The CDR3 coding sequence is TGTGCCAGTAGTATAAAGGGGGCAGGGCTAATCGGCACTGAAGCTTTCTTT.